Listed here are 7 T cell receptor beta chains from one sample, sequenced in a study of CD4 T cells in lung cancer. Repertoires were generated with immunoSEQ multiplex PCR, while TCRdb's copy carries only in-frame clones and drops some. The data contain around 11,000 clones, over 50% of them seen just once; the ten biggest clones take up 15%. The lung tissue was taken at least 3 cm from the tumor in the same resection. Sequenced material: normal lung tissue taken away from the tumor. The source of these receptors is a man between 60 and 75 years old with non-small cell lung cancer.

V and J are TRBV7-2 and TRBJ2-1; possible D gene TRBD2, 5 bases. Germline loops: CDR1 SGHTA, CDR2 FQGNSA. Trimming removed 2 bases at V and 4 bases at J, with 15 bases between. The CDR3 has 16 residues. CDR3 sequence reads: CASSLSRGGLYNEQFF. For the CDR3, the DNA is TGTGCCAGCAGCTTAAGTCGGGGTGGTTTATACAATGAGCAGTTCTTC.

The chain has TRBV19 and TRBJ2-7; the D gene is possibly TRBD2 (5 bases). There are 12 residues in the CDR3. Germline assignment: CDR1 LNHDA and CDR2 SQIVND (reference sequence). V was shortened by 5 bases and J by 1 base, with 6 bases between the two germline ends. In DNA, the CDR3 is TGTGCCAGTAGTCGGGGATCCTACGAGCAGTACTTC. Amino acids: CASSRGSYEQYF.

CDR3 in DNA: TGTGCCAGCAGCGGACTGGATTACTCCTACAATGAGCAGTTCTTC. It translates to CASSGLDYSYNEQFF. The chain carries TRBV9 and TRBJ2-1; D is unresolved. Trimming stripped 3 bases from V and 0 bases from J, with 10 bases between. The V gene's germline CDR1 is SGDLS and CDR2 YYNGEE. The CDR3 has 15 amino acids.

This clone is medium-sized within its sample. The gene calls are TRBV27 and TRBJ2-7, with D perhaps matching TRBD2 (6 bases). The CDR3 length is 16 residues. Germline V gives CDR1 MNHEY, CDR2 SMNVEV (reference sequence). V was clipped by 6 bases and J by 6 bases, with 24 bases between them. CDR3 coding DNA: TGTGCCAGCAGCCCTGCGGGGTTAGCAGGATCTGGCGAGCAGTACGTC. This encodes CASSPAGLAGSGEQYV.

This rearrangement joins TRBV7-8 to TRBJ1-2, with TRBD1 as a possible D gene (6 bases). CDR1 is SGHVS and CDR2 is FQNEAQ in the germline V gene. The CDR3 sequence is 14 residues long. Between the trimmed V and J ends, which lost 7 bases and 1 base, there was a span of 13 bases. CDR3 nucleotide sequence: TGTGCCAGCACCGAACAGGGCTTTAACTATGGCTACACCTTC. This sequence encodes CASTEQGFNYGYTF.

The chain joins TRBV7-2 to TRBJ1-3, with no clear D. V was clipped by 5 bases and J by 9 bases, with 17 bases between them. Germline assignment: CDR1 SGHTA and CDR2 FQGNSA. This CDR3 contains 14 residues. DNA for the CDR3: TGTGCCAGCAGCCGAGCCGGGTCTGAGGCCACCATATATTTT. Residues: CASSRAGSEATIYF.

This chain links TRBV19 with TRBJ1-5; 7 positions agree with TRBD1. From germline, CDR1 is LNHDA and CDR2 SQIVND (reference sequence). The CDR3 is 15 residues long. V dropped 6 bases and J dropped 2; count of bases not matched to a gene: 7. The CDR3 here is CASSRDRAGNQPQHF. The CDR3 region has the DNA TGTGCCAGTAGCAGAGACAGGGCGGGCAATCAGCCCCAGCATTTT. The whole variable domain, remainder taken from reference TRBV19 and TRBJ1-5, is DGGITQSPKYLFRKEGQNVTLSCEQNLNHDAMYWYRQDPGQGLRLIYYSQIVNDFQKGDIAEGYSVSREKKESFPLTVTSAQKNPTAFYLCASSRDRAGNQPQHFGDGTRLSIL.